These T cell receptor beta chains were read from a single sample in a study of blood T cell repertoires in COVID-19. Profiled with immunoSEQ multiplex PCR; TCRdb holds only in-frame clones, not every one. The sample consists of 150,000 to 200,000 clones, 81% of them appearing once. The material sequenced was peripheral blood. Receptors originate from a man aged 55 to 70 with active or convalescent COVID-19. The conserved cysteine and the conserved F or W are not part of the CDR3 here. The order of the fields is V gene, J gene, CDR3 length, D gene, CDR3 protein. D genes are given only for firm matches.

V gene: TRBV10-3
J gene: TRBJ1-2
CDR3 length: 11
D gene: TRBD1
CDR3 protein: AISATGLDGYT

V gene: TRBV3-1/TRBV3-2
J gene: TRBJ1-3
CDR3 length: 11
D gene: TRBD1
CDR3 protein: ASSGTGGNTIY

V gene: TRBV20-1
J gene: TRBJ1-2
CDR3 length: 14
D gene: TRBD1
CDR3 protein: SASPPDRSSNYGYT

V gene: TRBV11-2
J gene: TRBJ2-7
CDR3 length: 13
D gene: TRBD1
CDR3 protein: ASSPRGTGRYEQY

V gene: TRBV11-2
J gene: TRBJ2-3
CDR3 length: 14
D gene: TRBD2
CDR3 protein: ASSAAGGMGIPTQY

V gene: TRBV5-4
J gene: TRBJ2-7
CDR3 length: 13
D gene: NA
CDR3 protein: ASSIRTDNSYEQY

V gene: TRBV19
J gene: TRBJ2-3
CDR3 length: 13
D gene: NA
CDR3 protein: ASSIGAGDTDTQY

V gene: TRBV5-3
J gene: TRBJ2-7
CDR3 length: 10
D gene: NA
CDR3 protein: ARSSQTYEQY

V gene: TRBV6-1
J gene: TRBJ1-1
CDR3 length: 11
D gene: TRBD1
CDR3 protein: ASSEPGGTEAF

V gene: TRBV14
J gene: TRBJ2-3
CDR3 length: 12
D gene: NA
CDR3 protein: ASSRPGSRVTQY

V gene: TRBV7-9
J gene: TRBJ2-7
CDR3 length: 14
D gene: NA
CDR3 protein: ASSLISRDRSYEQY

V gene: TRBV28
J gene: TRBJ1-2
CDR3 length: 13
D gene: NA
CDR3 protein: ASTTFWGGGYGYT

V gene: TRBV2
J gene: TRBJ1-5
CDR3 length: 11
D gene: TRBD1
CDR3 protein: ASSLQGNQPQH

V gene: TRBV4-2
J gene: TRBJ2-7
CDR3 length: 14
D gene: TRBD2
CDR3 protein: ASSQDPGTSEYEQY

V gene: TRBV11-2
J gene: TRBJ2-7
CDR3 length: 13
D gene: NA
CDR3 protein: ASSLRREGSYEQY

V gene: TRBV7-2
J gene: TRBJ1-3
CDR3 length: 13
D gene: NA
CDR3 protein: ASSLAQPRGNTIY

V gene: TRBV6-5
J gene: TRBJ2-3
CDR3 length: 12
D gene: TRBD1
CDR3 protein: ASRTGDGTDTQY

V gene: TRBV6-1
J gene: TRBJ1-6
CDR3 length: 11
D gene: TRBD1
CDR3 protein: ASRGQNNSPLH

V gene: TRBV12-3/TRBV12-4
J gene: TRBJ1-5
CDR3 length: 11
D gene: NA
CDR3 protein: ASSLSQGQPQH

V gene: TRBV4-1
J gene: TRBJ2-7
CDR3 length: 14
D gene: TRBD1
CDR3 protein: ASSHFTGTGSYEQY

V gene: TRBV13
J gene: TRBJ1-3
CDR3 length: 11
D gene: NA
CDR3 protein: ASSLISGNTIY

V gene: TRBV5-4
J gene: TRBJ2-7
CDR3 length: 13
D gene: NA
CDR3 protein: ASSLGRGSSYEQY

V gene: TRBV6-5
J gene: TRBJ1-2
CDR3 length: 12
D gene: NA
CDR3 protein: ASSYVGLVYGYT

V gene: TRBV6-5
J gene: TRBJ1-2
CDR3 length: 9
D gene: NA
CDR3 protein: ASTPGYGYT

V gene: TRBV6-4
J gene: TRBJ2-2
CDR3 length: 11
D gene: NA
CDR3 protein: ASSDWGGGELF

V gene: TRBV20-1
J gene: TRBJ2-3
CDR3 length: 13
D gene: TRBD2
CDR3 protein: SASVLAGAADTQY

V gene: TRBV6-6
J gene: TRBJ1-2
CDR3 length: 15
D gene: TRBD1
CDR3 protein: ASSPRGQLFTNYGYT

V gene: TRBV11-2
J gene: TRBJ1-1
CDR3 length: 13
D gene: TRBD1
CDR3 protein: ASSITTGGGTEAF

V gene: TRBV28
J gene: TRBJ1-2
CDR3 length: 12
D gene: NA
CDR3 protein: ASSLATPNYGYT

V gene: TRBV4-1
J gene: TRBJ1-1
CDR3 length: 13
D gene: NA
CDR3 protein: ASSPFDEEVTEAF

V gene: TRBV29-1
J gene: TRBJ1-2
CDR3 length: 11
D gene: NA
CDR3 protein: SVGGQSNYGYT

V gene: TRBV18
J gene: TRBJ2-1
CDR3 length: 13
D gene: NA
CDR3 protein: ASSPDRTYYNEQF

V gene: TRBV6-5
J gene: TRBJ1-1
CDR3 length: 12
D gene: NA
CDR3 protein: ASSYSQANTEAF

V gene: TRBV3-1/TRBV3-2
J gene: TRBJ1-2
CDR3 length: 14
D gene: TRBD1
CDR3 protein: ASSQGQGTLSYGYT

V gene: TRBV7-3
J gene: TRBJ2-6
CDR3 length: 16
D gene: TRBD1
CDR3 protein: ASSGPGQGISGANVLT

V gene: TRBV6-5
J gene: TRBJ2-2
CDR3 length: 13
D gene: TRBD2
CDR3 protein: ASRTSGHNTGELF

V gene: TRBV18
J gene: TRBJ2-1
CDR3 length: 12
D gene: NA
CDR3 protein: ASSLFAQADEQF

V gene: TRBV28
J gene: TRBJ2-5
CDR3 length: 12
D gene: TRBD1
CDR3 protein: ASSLGQGKGTQY

V gene: TRBV11-3
J gene: TRBJ2-2
CDR3 length: 13
D gene: NA
CDR3 protein: ASSLRPSNTGELF

V gene: TRBV11-3
J gene: TRBJ2-5
CDR3 length: 13
D gene: TRBD1
CDR3 protein: ASSPGQGPRETQY

V gene: TRBV14
J gene: TRBJ2-5
CDR3 length: 13
D gene: NA
CDR3 protein: ASSPTTGTQETQY

V gene: TRBV5-1
J gene: TRBJ2-7
CDR3 length: 11
D gene: TRBD2
CDR3 protein: ASSGLAGREQY

V gene: TRBV7-2
J gene: TRBJ1-5
CDR3 length: 14
D gene: TRBD1
CDR3 protein: ASSLAPAGGNQPQH

V gene: TRBV11-2
J gene: TRBJ2-7
CDR3 length: 11
D gene: NA
CDR3 protein: ASSSTSAYEQY

V gene: TRBV19
J gene: TRBJ1-3
CDR3 length: 10
D gene: NA
CDR3 protein: ASGISGNTIY

V gene: TRBV6-5
J gene: TRBJ1-6
CDR3 length: 12
D gene: NA
CDR3 protein: ASSRQLGDSPLH

V gene: TRBV7-9
J gene: TRBJ1-1
CDR3 length: 11
D gene: NA
CDR3 protein: ASFKNRETEAF

V gene: TRBV5-1
J gene: TRBJ2-5
CDR3 length: 13
D gene: TRBD2
CDR3 protein: ASTLTGTTQETQY

V gene: TRBV3-1/TRBV3-2
J gene: TRBJ1-5
CDR3 length: 13
D gene: NA
CDR3 protein: ASSRGGTSNQPQH

V gene: TRBV7-7
J gene: TRBJ2-1
CDR3 length: 12
D gene: TRBD1
CDR3 protein: ASSPTRQGNEQF

V gene: TRBV14
J gene: TRBJ2-7
CDR3 length: 13
D gene: TRBD2
CDR3 protein: ASSQESGAAYEQY

V gene: TRBV4-1
J gene: TRBJ2-7
CDR3 length: 14
D gene: NA
CDR3 protein: ASSQTPIGSPYEQY

V gene: TRBV11-2
J gene: TRBJ2-1
CDR3 length: 13
D gene: TRBD2
CDR3 protein: ASSLLAGPRGEQF

V gene: TRBV29-1
J gene: TRBJ2-7
CDR3 length: 11
D gene: TRBD2
CDR3 protein: SVKAGGSGEQY

V gene: TRBV5-1
J gene: TRBJ2-3
CDR3 length: 14
D gene: TRBD2
CDR3 protein: ASSLAGTSATDTQY